This T cell receptor beta chain is drawn from a study of cytomegalovirus exposure and HLA in healthy donors. Overall study context: As released early, the data held about 85 million unique TCRs from HLA-typed donors. Study findings and constraints: Earlier findings revealed that most TCR beta V segments proved productive either about 87% or about 30% of the time.

At the time of sampling, donors were nominally healthy, though unrecorded immune exposures were likely. The PCR contained 60 Vbeta and 13 Jbeta primers. Data came from immunoSEQ multiplex PCR; TCRdb stores just in-frame clones and leaves some out. Here the sample spans 50,000 to 80,000 clones, around 77% being singletons. Concerning this clone: Antigen unknown.

The CDR3 is made up of 13 amino acids. The germline gives CDR1 SGHRS, CDR2 YFSETQ. V was pared by 4 bases and J by 11 bases, with 13 bases between. The V and J genes are TRBV5-1 and TRBJ1-6, with D perhaps matching TRBD1 (5 bases). This TCR came from a male donor in good health and CMV-seropositive. Sequences were obtained from PBMCs. This CDR3 reads CASSPGGGTPLHF. In DNA form, the CDR3 reads TGCGCCAGCAGCCCCGGGGGGGGGACACCCCTCCACTTT. Drawing the rest from reference TRBV5-1 and TRBJ1-6, the complete variable domain is KAGVTQTPRYLIKTRGQQVTLSCSPISGHRSVSWYQQTPGQGLQFLFEYFSETQRNKGNFPGRFSGRQFSNSRSEMNVSTLELGDSALYLCASSPGGGTPLHFGNGTRLTVT.